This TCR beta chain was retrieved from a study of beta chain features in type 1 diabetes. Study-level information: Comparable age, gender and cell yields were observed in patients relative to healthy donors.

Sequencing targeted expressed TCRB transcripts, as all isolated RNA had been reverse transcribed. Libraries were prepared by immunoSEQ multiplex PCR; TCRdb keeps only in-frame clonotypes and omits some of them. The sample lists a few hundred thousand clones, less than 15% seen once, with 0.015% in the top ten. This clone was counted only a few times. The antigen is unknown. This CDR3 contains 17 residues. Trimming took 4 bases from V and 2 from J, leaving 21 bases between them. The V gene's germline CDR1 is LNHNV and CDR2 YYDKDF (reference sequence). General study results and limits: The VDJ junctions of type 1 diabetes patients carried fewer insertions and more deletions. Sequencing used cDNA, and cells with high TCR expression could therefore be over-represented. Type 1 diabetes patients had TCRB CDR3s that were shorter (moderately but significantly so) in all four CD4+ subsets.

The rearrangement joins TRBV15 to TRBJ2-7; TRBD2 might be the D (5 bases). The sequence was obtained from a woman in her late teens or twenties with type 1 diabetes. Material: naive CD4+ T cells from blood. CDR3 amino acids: CATSIRPYLRVPYEQYF. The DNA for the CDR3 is TGTGCCACCAGCATTCGCCCCTATCTGAGGGTTCCCTACGAGCAGTACTTC.